This T cell receptor (beta chain) was obtained from a study of OX40 agonist ivuxolimab in advanced cancers. At the level of the study: Dose-escalation subjects each had hepatocellular carcinoma, melanoma, renal cell or head and neck cancer.

Deletions cut 0 bases from V and 0 bases from J, with 12 bases between. Per the germline V gene, CDR1 is SGHRS and CDR2 is YFSETQ. This CDR3 has 16 residues. Some clones are missing from TCRdb's copy, which holds only in-frame ones; the method was immunoSEQ multiplex PCR. The table includes about 81,000 clones, under 95% detected once. Material: CD4+ or CD8+ T cells sorted from blood, obtained in a trial of the OX40 agonist ivuxolimab. The sequence came from an adult with an advanced solid tumor such as melanoma, head and neck, liver or kidney cancer. The rearrangement uses TRBV5-1 and TRBJ1-1; possible D gene TRBD1, 6 bases. CDR3 protein: CASSLVQGGLNTEAFF. The CDR3 DNA follows: TGCGCCAGCAGCTTGGTACAGGGAGGATTGAACACTGAAGCTTTCTTT.